These T cell receptor beta chains were read from a single sample in a study of shared clonotypes between healthy human individuals. Profiled with immunoSEQ multiplex PCR; TCRdb holds only in-frame clones, not every one. The sample includes approximately 1,000,000 clones, approximately 80% of them seen just once. Source material: memory CD4+ T cells from PBMCs. The receptor source for this set is a man aged 18 to 35 in good health. Some clones in this sample may be carry-over from other donors' samples. Each CDR3 is given with its conserved first and last residue. D genes are given only for firm matches. Rows may omit the clone size; those that give it use once, few, many or a size class.

-	TRBV6-5	TRBJ1-2	-	CASSYFPVGYGYTF	TGTGCCAGCAGTTATTTCCCCGTGGGCTATGGCTACACCTTC
-	TRBV7-9	TRBJ2-2	-	CASSPRGGDNTGELFF	TGTGCCAGCAGCCCCCGAGGGGGGGATAACACCGGGGAGCTGTTTTTT
TRBD2	TRBV5-1	TRBJ2-5	-	CASSPGGLADYQETQYF	TGCGCCAGCAGCCCCGGAGGGCTAGCGGACTACCAAGAGACCCAGTACTTC
-	TRBV28	TRBJ1-5	-	CASSIISRGSNQPQHF	TGTGCCAGCAGTATTATATCCCGTGGTAGCAATCAGCCCCAGCATTTT
TRBD2	TRBV7-6	TRBJ2-7	-	CASSPTSETPYEQYF	TGTGCCAGCAGCCCGACTAGCGAAACTCCCTACGAGCAGTACTTC
TRBD1	TRBV2	TRBJ1-5	-	CASNAGTGQPPQHF	TGTGCCAGCAATGCCGGGACAGGTCAACCGCCCCAGCATTTT
-	TRBV6-6	TRBJ1-1	-	CASREQGRGEAFF	TGTGCCAGCAGAGAACAGGGCAGGGGTGAAGCTTTCTTT
-	TRBV5-1	TRBJ1-4	many	CASSFGVGNEKLFF	TGCGCCAGCAGCTTCGGGGTGGGTAATGAAAAACTGTTTTTT
TRBD2	TRBV7-8	TRBJ2-7	-	CASSPPQLAGSYEQYF	TGTGCCAGCAGCCCCCCCCAACTAGCGGGAAGCTACGAGCAGTACTTC
TRBD1	TRBV6-6	TRBJ1-1	-	CASRLDRETEAFF	TGTGCCAGCAGACTTGACAGGGAAACTGAAGCTTTCTTT
-	TRBV10-3	TRBJ2-3	-	CATQGSTDTQYF	TGTGCCACACAGGGAAGCACAGATACGCAGTATTTT
TRBD1	TRBV5-4	TRBJ2-5	-	CASSSLGQGAREETQYF	TGTGCCAGCAGCTCCCTGGGACAGGGGGCGCGGGAGGAGACCCAGTACTTC
-	TRBV28	TRBJ2-5	-	CASSLARFGETQYF	TGTGCCAGCAGTTTAGCCAGGTTTGGCGAGACCCAGTACTTC
TRBD2	TRBV27	TRBJ2-5	once	CASSTHLAGGPYQETQYF	TGTGCCAGCAGTACTCATTTAGCGGGAGGGCCATACCAAGAGACCCAGTACTTC
-	TRBV10-1	TRBJ2-3	-	CASSGLSLAAGAGPQYF	TGCGCCAGCAGTGGACTCTCACTAGCCGCTGGGGCGGGTCCGCAGTATTTT
TRBD1	TRBV7-9	TRBJ2-7	-	CASSLAPGGNEQYF	TGTGCCAGCAGCTTAGCGCCAGGGGGCAACGAGCAGTACTTC
-	TRBV9	TRBJ1-4	-	CASSRAGQVTNEKLFF	TGTGCCAGCAGCCGGGCAGGGCAAGTTACTAATGAAAAACTGTTTTTT
TRBD1	TRBV5-4	TRBJ2-6	-	CASRGQGAPGANVLTF	TGTGCCAGCAGGGGACAGGGGGCACCTGGGGCCAACGTCCTGACTTTC
-	TRBV7-8	TRBJ2-3	few	CASTLSRLFTDTQYF	TGTGCCAGCACCTTAAGCAGACTCTTCACAGATACGCAGTATTTT
-	TRBV2	TRBJ2-7	-	CASSRRARDSDEQYF	TGTGCCAGCAGCCGCCGGGCGCGGGATAGCGACGAGCAGTACTTC
-	TRBV19	TRBJ1-1	once	CASSIMDRGDTEAFF	TGTGCCAGTAGTATAATGGATCGAGGGGACACTGAAGCTTTCTTT
-	TRBV7-9	TRBJ1-2	once	CASSLEFGGGYTF	TGTGCCAGCAGCTTAGAGTTCGGGGGAGGCTACACCTTC
TRBD2	TRBV19	TRBJ2-7	few	CASSIALAGGNHEQYF	TGTGCCAGTAGTATAGCCCTAGCGGGAGGGAACCACGAGCAGTACTTC
TRBD1	TRBV5-6	TRBJ2-2	-	CASSFGQDTGELFF	TGTGCCAGCAGCTTCGGACAGGACACCGGGGAGCTGTTTTTT
-	TRBV7-6	TRBJ2-7	once	CASSSDLGSRREQYF	TGTGCCAGCAGCTCGGACCTCGGGTCCCGGCGAGAGCAGTACTTC
-	TRBV30	TRBJ2-3	-	CAWRKAGASTDTQYF	TGTGCCTGGAGAAAGGCAGGGGCTAGCACAGATACGCAGTATTTT
-	TRBV7-9	TRBJ1-1	-	CASSLAVGPSPGEAFF	TGTGCCAGCAGCTTAGCAGTGGGACCGTCGCCGGGAGAAGCTTTCTTT
TRBD1	TRBV5-8	TRBJ2-6	-	CASSVRPGQESSGANVLTF	TGTGCCAGCAGCGTTCGACCGGGACAGGAAAGTTCTGGGGCCAACGTCCTGACTTTC
TRBD1	TRBV5-1	TRBJ2-7	-	CASSSRTGGSEQYF	TGCGCCAGCAGCTCACGGACAGGGGGCTCCGAGCAGTACTTC
-	TRBV7-8	TRBJ2-7	-	CASSFGRRDSYEQYF	TGTGCCAGCAGCTTTGGCCGGCGGGACTCCTACGAGCAGTACTTC
-	TRBV15	TRBJ1-1	-	CATSRDLWNTEAFF	TGTGCCACCAGCAGAGATCTCTGGAACACTGAAGCTTTCTTT
TRBD1	TRBV6-1	TRBJ2-7	-	CASSEGGQGTYEQYF	TGTGCCAGCAGTGAAGGGGGACAGGGAACCTACGAGCAGTACTTC
-	TRBV5-1	TRBJ2-7	-	CASSLGPGPSSYEQYF	TGCGCCAGCAGCTTGGGCCCAGGGCCGAGCTCCTACGAGCAGTACTTC
-	TRBV6-5	TRBJ1-1	-	CASRRRNTEAFF	TGTGCCAGCAGGCGGCGGAACACTGAAGCTTTCTTT
-	TRBV5-1	TRBJ2-5	-	CASSGPDTQYF	TGCGCCAGCAGCGGCCCGGACACCCAGTACTTC
TRBD2	TRBV2	TRBJ2-3	few	CASSGLAGTDTQYF	TGTGCCAGCAGTGGGCTAGCGGGCACAGATACGCAGTATTTT
TRBD2	TRBV10-3	TRBJ2-2	-	CAISDHRTSGRSTGELFF	TGTGCCATCAGTGACCACCGGACTAGCGGGAGGTCCACCGGGGAGCTGTTTTTT
TRBD2	TRBV5-1	TRBJ2-7	-	CASSLGLAGELAEQYF	TGCGCCAGCAGCTTGGGGTTAGCGGGAGAATTGGCCGAGCAGTACTTC
-	TRBV2	TRBJ2-7	-	CASTWDEQYF	TGTGCCAGCACCTGGGACGAGCAGTACTTC
TRBD2	TRBV25-1	TRBJ2-5	-	CASSEASGTWYQETQYF	TGTGCCAGCAGTGAAGCTAGCGGGACATGGTACCAAGAGACCCAGTACTTC